The present T cell receptor beta chain was sequenced within a study of T-cell reconstitution after alpha-beta-depleted transplantation in children. Trimming left V 4 bases short and J 0 bases short, with 7 bases between. Germline CDR1 reads MNHNY; CDR2 reads SVGAGI (reference sequence). There are 13 residues in the CDR3. There are many counts of this clonotype. Unique molecular identifiers tagged the TCRbeta library. MiXCR, run by TCRdb on the PCR reads, gives a single entry per CDR3 protein. Here the sample spans about 610,000 distinct CDR3 sequences, about 10% being singletons. This sample comprised PBMCs from the stem cell graft donor, obtained from the stem cell graft. The receptor's source is a human donor who donated a stem cell graft to a child with acute myeloid leukemia. V is TRBV6-6 and J is TRBJ2-7; no clear D gene. The CDR3 spells CASSLGFSYEQYF. The CDR3 DNA reads TGTGCCAGCAGTTTAGGATTCTCCTACGAGCAGTACTTC.